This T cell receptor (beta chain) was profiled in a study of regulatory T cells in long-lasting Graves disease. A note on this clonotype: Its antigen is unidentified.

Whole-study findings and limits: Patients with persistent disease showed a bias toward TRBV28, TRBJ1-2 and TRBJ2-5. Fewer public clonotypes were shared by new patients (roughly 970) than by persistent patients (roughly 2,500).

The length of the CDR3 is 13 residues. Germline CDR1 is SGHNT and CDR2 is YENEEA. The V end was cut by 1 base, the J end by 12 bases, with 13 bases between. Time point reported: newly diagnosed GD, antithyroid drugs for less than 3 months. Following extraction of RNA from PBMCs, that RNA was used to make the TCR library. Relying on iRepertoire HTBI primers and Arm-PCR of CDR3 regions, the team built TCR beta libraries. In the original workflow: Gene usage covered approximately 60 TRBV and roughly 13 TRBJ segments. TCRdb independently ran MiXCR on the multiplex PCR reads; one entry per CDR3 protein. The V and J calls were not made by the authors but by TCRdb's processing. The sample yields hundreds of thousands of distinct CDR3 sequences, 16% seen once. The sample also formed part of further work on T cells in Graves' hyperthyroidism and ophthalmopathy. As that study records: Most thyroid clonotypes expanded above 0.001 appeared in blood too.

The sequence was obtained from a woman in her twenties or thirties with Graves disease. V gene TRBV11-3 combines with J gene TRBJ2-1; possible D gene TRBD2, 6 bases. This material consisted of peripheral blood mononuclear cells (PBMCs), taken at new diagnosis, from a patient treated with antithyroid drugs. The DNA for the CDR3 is TGTGCCAGCAGCTTAGGCGGAGGGCTACGGCAGTTCTTC. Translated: CASSLGGGLRQFF.